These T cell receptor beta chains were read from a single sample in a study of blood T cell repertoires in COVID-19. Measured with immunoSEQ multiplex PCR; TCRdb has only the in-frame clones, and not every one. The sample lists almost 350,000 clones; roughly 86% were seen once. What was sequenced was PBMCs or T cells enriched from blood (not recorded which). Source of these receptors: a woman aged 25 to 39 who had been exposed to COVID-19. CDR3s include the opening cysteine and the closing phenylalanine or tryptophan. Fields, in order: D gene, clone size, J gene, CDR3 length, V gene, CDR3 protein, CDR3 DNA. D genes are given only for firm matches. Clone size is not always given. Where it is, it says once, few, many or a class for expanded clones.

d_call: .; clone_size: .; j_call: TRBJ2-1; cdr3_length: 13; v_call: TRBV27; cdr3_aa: CASSLSRVNEQFF; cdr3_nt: TGTGCCAGCAGTTTAAGCAGGGTCAATGAGCAGTTCTTC
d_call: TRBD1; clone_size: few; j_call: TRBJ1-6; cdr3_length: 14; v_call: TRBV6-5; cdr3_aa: CASSLRTGSSPLHF; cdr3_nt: TGTGCCAGCAGCCTTCGGACAGGTTCTTCACCCCTCCACTTT
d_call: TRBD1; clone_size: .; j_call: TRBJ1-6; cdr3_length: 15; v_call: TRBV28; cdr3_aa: CASSIFGQGSSPLHF; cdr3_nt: TGTGCCAGCAGCATTTTCGGACAGGGGAGCTCACCCCTCCACTTT
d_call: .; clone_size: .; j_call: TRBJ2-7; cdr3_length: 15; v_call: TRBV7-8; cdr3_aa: CASSLGAGFTYEQYF; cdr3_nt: TGTGCCAGCAGCTTAGGCGCAGGTTTCACCTACGAGCAGTACTTC
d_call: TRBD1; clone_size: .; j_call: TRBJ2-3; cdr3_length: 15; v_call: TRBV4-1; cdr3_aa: CASSPRDRGPDTQYF; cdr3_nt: TGCGCCAGCAGCCCCCGGGACAGGGGACCGGATACGCAGTATTTT
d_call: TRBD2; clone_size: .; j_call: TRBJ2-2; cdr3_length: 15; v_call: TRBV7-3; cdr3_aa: CASSFSGRAAGELFF; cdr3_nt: TGTGCCAGCAGCTTTAGCGGGAGGGCCGCCGGGGAGCTGTTTTTT
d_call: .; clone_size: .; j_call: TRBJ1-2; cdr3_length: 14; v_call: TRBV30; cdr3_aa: CAWSVAWGDYGYTF; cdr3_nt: TGTGCCTGGAGTGTAGCCTGGGGGGACTATGGCTACACCTTC
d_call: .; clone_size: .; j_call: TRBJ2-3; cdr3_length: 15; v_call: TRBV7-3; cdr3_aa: CASSPRGSRTDTQYF; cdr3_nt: TGTGCCAGCAGCCCCCGCGGTAGTCGCACAGATACGCAGTATTTT
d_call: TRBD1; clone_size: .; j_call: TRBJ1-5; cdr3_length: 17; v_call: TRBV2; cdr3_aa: CASRRTGGRNSNQPQHF; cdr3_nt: TGTGCCAGCAGACGGACAGGGGGCAGAAATAGCAATCAGCCCCAGCATTTT
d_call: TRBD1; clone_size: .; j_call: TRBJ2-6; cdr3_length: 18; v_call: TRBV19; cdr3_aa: CASSGARTGNSGANVLTF; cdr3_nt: TGTGCCAGTAGTGGCGCCCGGACAGGCAACTCTGGGGCCAACGTCCTGACTTTC
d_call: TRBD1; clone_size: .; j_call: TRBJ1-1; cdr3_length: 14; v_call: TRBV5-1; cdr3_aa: CASSLTGAHTEAFF; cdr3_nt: TGCGCCAGCAGCTTAACAGGGGCGCACACTGAAGCTTTCTTT
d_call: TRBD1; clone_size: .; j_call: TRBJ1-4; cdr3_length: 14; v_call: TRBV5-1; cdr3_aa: CASTGTGLNEKLFF; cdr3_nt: TGCGCCAGCACCGGGACAGGCCTTAATGAAAAACTGTTTTTT
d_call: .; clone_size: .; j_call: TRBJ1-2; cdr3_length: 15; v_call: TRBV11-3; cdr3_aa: CASSRGQTGTYGYTF; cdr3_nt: TGTGCCAGCAGCCGTGGGCAAACAGGAACCTATGGCTACACCTTC
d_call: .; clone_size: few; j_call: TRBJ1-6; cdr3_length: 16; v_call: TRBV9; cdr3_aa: CASSAETGVQNSPLHF; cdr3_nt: TGTGCCAGCAGCGCCGAGACGGGTGTGCAGAATTCACCCCTCCACTTT
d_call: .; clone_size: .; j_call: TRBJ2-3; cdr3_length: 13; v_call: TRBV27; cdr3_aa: CASSFDPRFTQYF; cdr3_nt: TGTGCCAGCAGTTTCGATCCGCGGTTTACGCAGTATTTT
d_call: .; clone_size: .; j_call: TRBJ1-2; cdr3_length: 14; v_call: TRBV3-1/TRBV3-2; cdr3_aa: CASSQDRGNYGYTF; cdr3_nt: TGTGCCAGCAGCCAAGACAGGGGCAACTATGGCTACACCTTC
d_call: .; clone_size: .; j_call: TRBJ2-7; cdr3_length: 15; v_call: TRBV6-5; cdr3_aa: CASRLQTGSSYEQYF; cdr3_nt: TGTGCCAGCAGACTCCAAACCGGGAGCTCCTACGAGCAGTACTTC
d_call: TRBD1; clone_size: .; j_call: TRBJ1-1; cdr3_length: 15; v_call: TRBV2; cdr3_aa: CASSERDSDHTEAFF; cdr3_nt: TGTGCCAGCAGTGAACGGGACAGCGACCACACTGAAGCTTTCTTT
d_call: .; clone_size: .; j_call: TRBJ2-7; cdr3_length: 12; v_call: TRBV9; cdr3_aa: CASRPGNYEQYF; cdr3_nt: TGTGCCAGCAGGCCCGGGAACTACGAGCAGTACTTC
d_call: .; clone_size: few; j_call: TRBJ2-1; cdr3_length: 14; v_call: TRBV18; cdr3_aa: CASSPRPLGDEQFF; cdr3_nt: TGTGCCAGCTCCCCTCGTCCCCTCGGGGATGAGCAGTTCTTC
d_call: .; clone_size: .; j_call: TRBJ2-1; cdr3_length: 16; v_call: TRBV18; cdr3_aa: CASSLAGTPNYNEQFF; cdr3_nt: TGTGCCAGCTCACTCGCCGGGACACCTAATTACAATGAGCAGTTCTTC
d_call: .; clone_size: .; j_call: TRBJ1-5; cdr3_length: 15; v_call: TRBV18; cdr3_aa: CAKLNPRTGGQPQHF; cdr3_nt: TGTGCCAAGCTAAACCCAAGGACTGGTGGTCAGCCCCAGCATTTT
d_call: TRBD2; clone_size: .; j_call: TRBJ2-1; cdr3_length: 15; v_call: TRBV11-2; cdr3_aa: CASSTGLAGFNEQFF; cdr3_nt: TGTGCCAGCAGCACGGGACTAGCGGGGTTCAATGAGCAGTTCTTC
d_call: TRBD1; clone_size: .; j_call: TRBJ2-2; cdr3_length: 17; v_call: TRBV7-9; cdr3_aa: CASSSLQGLSFIRELFF; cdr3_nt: TGTGCCAGCAGCTCCCTACAGGGGTTAAGTTTCATCCGGGAGCTGTTTTTT
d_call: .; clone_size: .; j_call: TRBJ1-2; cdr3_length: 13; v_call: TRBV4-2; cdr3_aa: CASSPQGGGGYTF; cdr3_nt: TGTGCCAGCAGCCCCCAGGGAGGTGGCGGCTACACCTTC
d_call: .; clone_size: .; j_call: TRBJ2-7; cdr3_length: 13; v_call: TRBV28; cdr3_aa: CASSLAESYEQYF; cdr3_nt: TGTGCCAGCAGTTTAGCGGAATCCTACGAGCAGTACTTC
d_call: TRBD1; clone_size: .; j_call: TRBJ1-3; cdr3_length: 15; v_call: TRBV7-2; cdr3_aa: CASSLTGGPGNTIYF; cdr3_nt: TGTGCCAGCAGCTTAACAGGGGGCCCTGGAAACACCATATATTTT
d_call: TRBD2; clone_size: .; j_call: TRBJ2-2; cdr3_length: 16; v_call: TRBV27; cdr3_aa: CASSLGAGGPIGELFF; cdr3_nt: TGTGCCAGCAGTTTGGGAGCGGGAGGGCCGATCGGGGAGCTGTTTTTT
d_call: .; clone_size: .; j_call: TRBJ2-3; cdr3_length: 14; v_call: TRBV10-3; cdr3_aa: CAISLAGGTDTQYF; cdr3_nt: TGTGCCATCAGTCTGGCAGGGGGCACAGATACGCAGTATTTT
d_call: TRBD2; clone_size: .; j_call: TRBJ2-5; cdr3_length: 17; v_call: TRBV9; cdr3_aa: CASSVAPPGSGIETQYF; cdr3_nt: TGTGCCAGCAGCGTAGCTCCCCCGGGTAGCGGGATAGAGACCCAGTACTTC
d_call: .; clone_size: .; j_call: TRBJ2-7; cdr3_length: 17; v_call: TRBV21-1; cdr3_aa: CASSKAGLANESYEQYF; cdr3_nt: TGTGCCAGCAGCAAAGCTGGGCTAGCGAACGAAAGCTACGAGCAGTACTTC
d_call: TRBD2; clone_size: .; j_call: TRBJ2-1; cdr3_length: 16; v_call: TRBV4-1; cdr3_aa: CASSQATSGAYNEQFF; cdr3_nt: TGCGCCAGCAGCCAGGCCACTAGCGGAGCATACAATGAGCAGTTCTTC
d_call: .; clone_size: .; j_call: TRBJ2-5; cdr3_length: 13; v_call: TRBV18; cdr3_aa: CASSPPFEETQYF; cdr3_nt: TGTGCCAGCTCACCACCGTTCGAGGAGACCCAGTACTTC
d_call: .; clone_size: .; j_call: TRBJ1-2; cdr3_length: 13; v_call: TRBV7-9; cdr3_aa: CASSPTGGYGYTF; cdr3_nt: TGTGCCAGCAGCCCGACAGGTGGCTATGGCTACACCTTC
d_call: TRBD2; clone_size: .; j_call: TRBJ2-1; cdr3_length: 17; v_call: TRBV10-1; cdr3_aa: CASSESSAGGLYNEQFF; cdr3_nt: TGCGCCAGCAGTGAGTCTAGTGCGGGAGGCTTGTACAATGAGCAGTTCTTC
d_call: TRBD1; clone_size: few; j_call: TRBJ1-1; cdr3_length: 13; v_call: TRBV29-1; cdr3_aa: CSVEGQGAVEAFF; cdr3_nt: TGCAGCGTTGAGGGACAGGGGGCCGTTGAAGCTTTCTTT
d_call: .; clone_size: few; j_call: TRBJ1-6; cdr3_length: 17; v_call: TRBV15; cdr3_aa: CATSRDPRVGYNSPLHF; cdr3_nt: TGTGCCACCAGCAGAGATCCCCGGGTCGGGTATAATTCACCCCTCCACTTT
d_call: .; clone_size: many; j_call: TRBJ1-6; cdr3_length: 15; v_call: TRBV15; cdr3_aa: CATSRDREGGSPLHF; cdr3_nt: TGTGCCACCAGCAGAGATCGGGAGGGAGGATCACCCCTCCACTTT
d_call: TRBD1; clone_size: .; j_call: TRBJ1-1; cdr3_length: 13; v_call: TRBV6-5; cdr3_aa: CAIAGQSNTEAFF; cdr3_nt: TGTGCCATAGCGGGACAGTCGAACACTGAAGCTTTCTTT
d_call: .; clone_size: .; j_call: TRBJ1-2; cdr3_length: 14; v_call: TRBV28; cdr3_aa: CASSFVGQGGGYTF; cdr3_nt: TGTGCCAGCAGTTTTGTAGGGCAGGGTGGTGGCTACACCTTC
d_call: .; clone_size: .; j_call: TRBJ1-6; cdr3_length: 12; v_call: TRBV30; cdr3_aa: CAWSGGGSPLHF; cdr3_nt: TGTGCCTGGAGTGGGGGCGGTTCACCCCTCCACTTT
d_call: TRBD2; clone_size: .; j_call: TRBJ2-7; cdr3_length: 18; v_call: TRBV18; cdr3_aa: CASSPGTSGVRGGYEQYF; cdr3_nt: TGTGCCAGCTCACCGGGGACTAGCGGAGTAAGAGGGGGCTACGAGCAGTACTTC
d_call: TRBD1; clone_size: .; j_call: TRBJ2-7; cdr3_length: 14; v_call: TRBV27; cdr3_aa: CASSSVDRLHEQYF; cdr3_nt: TGTGCCAGCAGTTCCGTGGACAGGCTGCACGAGCAGTACTTC
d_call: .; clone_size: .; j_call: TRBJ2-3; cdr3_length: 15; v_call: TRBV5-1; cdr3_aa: CASSPRGMGTDTQYF; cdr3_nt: TGCGCCAGCAGCCCCCGGGGAATGGGCACAGATACGCAGTATTTT
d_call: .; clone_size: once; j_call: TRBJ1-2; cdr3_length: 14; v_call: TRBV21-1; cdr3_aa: CASSKRGPPYGYTF; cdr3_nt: TGTGCCAGCAGCAAAAGGGGCCCACCGTATGGCTACACCTTC
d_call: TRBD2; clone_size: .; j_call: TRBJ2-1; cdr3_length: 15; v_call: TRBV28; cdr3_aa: CASSLGPGLENEQFF; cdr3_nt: TGTGCCAGCAGTTTGGGCCCGGGACTAGAGAATGAGCAGTTCTTC
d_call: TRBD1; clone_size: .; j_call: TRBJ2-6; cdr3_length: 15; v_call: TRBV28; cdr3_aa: CASTRSDRGWHVLTF; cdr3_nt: TGTGCCAGCACTCGGTCGGACAGGGGATGGCACGTCCTGACTTTC
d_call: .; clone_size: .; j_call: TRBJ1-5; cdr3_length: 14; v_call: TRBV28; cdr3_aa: CASSLWREREPQHF; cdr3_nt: TGTGCCAGCAGTTTATGGCGGGAAAGGGAGCCCCAGCATTTT
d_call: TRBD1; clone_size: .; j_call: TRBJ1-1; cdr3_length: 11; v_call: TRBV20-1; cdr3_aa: CSAIGTGEAFF; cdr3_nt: TGCAGTGCTATCGGGACAGGGGAAGCTTTCTTT